These 8 T cell receptor beta chains came from one sample sequenced in a study of T-cell memory formation after mild COVID-19. TCRdb reprocessed the 5' RACE reads via MiXCR and lists one record per CDR3 protein. The data show 500,000 to 600,000 distinct CDR3 sequences, about a sixth seen once. The sample was PBMCs or a T cell subset sorted from them (not recorded which). These receptors were collected from an adult woman who had mild COVID-19 (a few samples of this study predate the infection). Cell type and time point are not known.

V gene TRBV6-2 or TRBV6-3 combines with J gene TRBJ2-1; 11 nucleotides agree with TRBD2. V was pared by 7 bases and J by 4 bases, with 9 bases of the junction left unmatched. The CDR3 is 16 residues long. Germline CDR1 is MNHEY and CDR2 is SVGEGT. CDR3 DNA sequence: TGTGCCAGCACCTTACCCGGGACTAGCGGTTACAATGAGCAGTTCTTC. It codes for CASTLPGTSGYNEQFF.

This clonotype was picked up a small number of times. This chain connects TRBV5-1 to TRBJ2-4; D may correspond to TRBD1 or TRBD2 (5 bases each). The V gene's germline CDR1 is SGHRS and CDR2 YFSETQ. CDR3 size: 13 residues. The V gene lost 1 base and the J gene lost 7 bases, with 9 bases spanning the gap. CDR3 protein: CASSLSGTNIQYF. The CDR3 DNA is TGCGCCAGCAGCTTGTCCGGGACGAACATTCAGTACTTC.

V gene TRBV15 combines with J gene TRBJ2-2, with D perhaps matching TRBD1 (5 bases). The V end lost 9 bases, the J end lost 1 base, and 21 bases lay between the germline ends. The germline CDR1 and CDR2 sequences are LNHNV and YYDKDF (reference sequence). CDR3 length: 17 amino acids. In DNA form, the CDR3 reads TGTGCCACTCTACAGCGTCAGGGTCACCGGAACACCGGGGAGCTGTTTTTT. It encodes CATLQRQGHRNTGELFF.

This clonotype was counted only a few times. V is TRBV7-3 and J is TRBJ2-6; D is undetermined. Trimming took 6 bases from V and 3 from J, leaving 6 bases between them. The germline CDR1 and CDR2 sequences are SGHTA and FQGTGA. This CDR3 is 13 amino acids long. The CDR3: CASSPIGANVLTF. CDR3 DNA: TGTGCCAGCAGTCCAATTGGGGCCAACGTCCTGACTTTC.

In this sample, this clonotype turned up a few times. The chain links TRBV4-2 to TRBJ2-7; 7 bases line up with TRBD2. With V trimmed by 1 base and J by 0 bases, 9 bases remained unmatched. The CDR3 length is 17 residues. Germline values: CDR1 LGHNA, CDR2 YNFKEQ. This chain's CDR3 is CASSQVAGGPSSYEQYF. CDR3 nucleotide sequence: TGTGCCAGCAGCCAAGTAGCGGGCGGACCAAGCTCCTACGAGCAGTACTTC.

Only a few counts were recorded for this clonotype. The chain uses TRBV6-5 and TRBJ2-2, with D perhaps TRBD1 (6 bases). The CDR3 totals 14 residues. V was clipped by 2 bases and J by 7 bases, with 11 bases between them. Germline CDR1 MNHEY, CDR2 SVGAGI. In DNA form, the CDR3 reads TGTGCCAGCAGTTACCTACAGGGCATCGGGGAGCTGTTTTTT. Protein product: CASSYLQGIGELFF.

The chain employs TRBV24-1 and TRBJ2-1; TRBD2 might be the D (5 bases). Germline V gene lookup returns CDR1 KGHDR and CDR2 SFDVKD. CDR3 length: 16 residues. V was pared by 3 bases and J by 12 bases, with 23 bases between. CDR3 residues: CATSDPNRSQRRGQFF. CDR3 in DNA: TGTGCCACCAGTGATCCTAACCGGTCTCAGCGGAGAGGGCAGTTCTTC.

This clonotype occurred a few times. The V and J genes are TRBV9 and TRBJ1-2, with TRBD1 matching over 7 bases. Trimming cost V 4 bases and J 6 bases; bases outside gene matches: 6. Per germline, CDR1 SGDLS and CDR2 YYNGEE. This CDR3 region has 13 residues. The CDR3 region is CASSIGTVNGYTF. Written as DNA, the CDR3 is TGTGCCAGCAGCATCGGGACAGTAAATGGCTACACCTTC.